This T cell receptor (beta chain) was identified during a study of spatial heterogeneity in lung cancer. Overall study context: Detection of beta-chain sequences consistently exceeded that of alpha-chain sequences.

The trim removed 4 bases at V and 1 base at J, leaving 8 bases unmatched. This CDR3 is 15 amino acids long. Germline lookup yields CDR1 SGHRS and CDR2 YFSETQ. Time point of the sample: sample taken at primary tumor resection. No cell sorting; template was whole RNA from tumor, lung tissue or PBMC. Every TCR cDNA molecule bore its own unique molecular identifier. One entry per CDR3 protein results from TCRdb running MiXCR on the 5' RACE reads. The sample contains roughly 100,000 distinct CDR3 sequences, approximately 8.5% of which appear only once. The source was PBMCs, collected at surgery. The TCR originated in a male donor with early-stage non-small cell lung cancer. The V call is TRBV5-1, the J call TRBJ2-7; 7 bases match TRBD1. The CDR3: CASSSTGEFSYEQYF. The CDR3, as DNA: TGCGCCAGCAGCAGCACAGGGGAGTTTTCCTACGAGCAGTACTTC.